These 30 T cell receptor beta chains share one sample of origin, sequenced in a study of T cell clonality in common variable immunodeficiency. Sequencing was performed with immunoSEQ multiplex PCR; in TCRdb, only in-frame clones are kept and a portion is missing. In total the sample includes about 60,000 clones, none of them seen once. Specimen: peripheral blood mononuclear cells. These TCRs come from a person aged 18 to 75 in good health.

Many counts were recorded for this clone. The CDR3 end is not reached by the read, which stops 3 residues before it; the germline J gene fills it in. The rearrangement uses TRBV6-2 or TRBV6-3 and TRBJ1-5; D gene uncertain. Germline values: CDR1 MNHEY, CDR2 SVGEGT. The CDR3 loop spans 14 amino acids. V was cut by 2 bases and J by 4 bases, with 9 bases left in between. The CDR3 protein is CASSYGLRNQPQHF. The sequenced part of the CDR3 DNA is TGTGCCAGCAGTTACGGTCTACGAAATCAGCCC.

This clone was seen ten or more times. The sequenced fragment ends 3 residues before the CDR3 boundary, so the rest is inferred from the germline J gene. V usage is TRBV6-2 or TRBV6-3 and J usage is TRBJ1-1; D is unresolved. Germline V gene sequence: CDR1 MNHEY, CDR2 SVGEGT. Deletions cut 7 bases from V and 6 bases from J, with 18 bases between. CDR3 length: 14 residues. The part of the CDR3 DNA that was read is TGTGCCAGCATCGTAAGGCTCCCGAGGCCTGAA. Encoded protein: CASIVRLPRPE. The complete CDR3 reads CASIVRLPRPEAFF.

This clone has at least ten counts. Coverage ceases 3 residues before the CDR3 finishes, and the germline J gene fills in the end. The chain has TRBV2 and TRBJ2-3, with D possibly being TRBD2 (6 bases). The germline CDR1 and CDR2 sequences are SNHLY and FYNNEI. This CDR3 is 14 amino acids long. V was pared by 4 bases and J by 5 bases, with 13 bases between. The CDR3 loop reads CASSGLGGKDTQYF. The CDR3 bases that were read are TGTGCCAGCAGTGGACTAGGAGGAAAAGATACG.

In regard to this clone: The sequenced fragment ends 3 residues before the CDR3 boundary, so the rest is inferred from the germline J gene. The V gene is TRBV10-2, the J gene TRBJ2-7; 9 nucleotides align to TRBD1. J was trimmed by 4 bases and V by 4 bases; bases with no gene match: 2. Germline assignment: CDR1 WSHSY and CDR2 SAAADI. CDR3 length: 13 amino acids. Incomplete CDR3 DNA: TGCGCCAGCAGTGGAGGGACAGGGTACGAG. Translated, it gives CASSGGTGYE. The CDR3 as a whole reads CASSGGTGYEQYF.

This clone has a count of ten or more. The read falls 3 residues short of the CDR3 end, and the missing part is taken from the germline J gene. The rearrangement joins TRBV23-1 to TRBJ2-6; TRBD1 matches 9 bases. TRBV23-1 carries the ORF label, with uncertain function. V was pared by 3 bases and J by 0 bases, with 15 bases of the junction left unmatched. The CDR3 length is 21 residues. CDR3 residues: CASSHGRQGTGKSSGANVLTF. The CDR3 DNA, read in part, is TGCGCCAGCAGTCACGGTCGGCAAGGGACAGGGAAAAGCTCTGGGGCCAACGTC.

There are many counts of this clone. The read ends 3 residues shy of where the CDR3 ends; the end is completed using the germline J gene. This chain joins TRBV20-1 and TRBJ2-1; 7 bases fit TRBD1. Unmatched junction bases numbered 7, after V lost 0 bases and J lost 8 bases. The CDR3 has 14 residues. Looked up from germline, CDR1 is DFQATT and CDR2 is SNEGSKA (reference sequence). The CDR3 is CSARDLRQGYEQFF. The DNA read from the CDR3 is TGCAGTGCTAGAGATCTGAGACAGGGCTATGAG.

This clone was seen many times. The read gets to within 3 residues of the CDR3 end, and the germline J gene fills in the rest. This rearrangement joins TRBV14 to TRBJ2-1; 9 nucleotides agree with TRBD1. Germline lookup yields CDR1 SGHDN and CDR2 FVKESK. CDR3 length: 15 amino acids. With V trimmed by 4 bases and J by 8 bases, 9 bases remained unmatched. Partial CDR3 DNA: TGTGCCAGCAGCCCAGGACAGGGGCCGCGGGATGAG. It codes for CASSPGQGPRDE. The whole CDR3 reads CASSPGQGPRDEQFF.

This clone was counted at least ten times. The read finishes 3 residues shy of the CDR3 end, and the germline J gene is used to complete it. The chain is built from TRBV19 and TRBJ2-7; 7 bases map to TRBD2. The CDR3 has 15 amino acids. V trimming: 3 bases; J trimming: 0 bases; junction bases outside the gene matches: 5. Germline V lookup: CDR1 LNHDA, CDR2 SQIVND (reference sequence). The CDR3 spells CASSMGPSGSYEQYF. The sequenced CDR3 bases are TGTGCCAGTAGTATGGGGCCTAGCGGCTCCTACGAG.

This clone has ten or more counts. The read stops 3 residues short of the end of the CDR3; the missing end is completed from the germline J gene. The V call is TRBV11-2, the J call TRBJ2-7; a weak D match, TRBD2 (6 bases). Germline V CDR1 and CDR2: SGHAT, FQNNGV. The CDR3 runs 13 residues. Trimming shortened V by 4 bases and J by 1 base, and 8 bases separated the two germline ends. The CDR3 reads CASSSGLSYEQYF. The CDR3 DNA, read in part, is TGTGCCAGCAGCTCGGGACTGTCCTACGAG. Filled out from reference TRBV11-2 and TRBJ2-7, the complete variable domain reads EAGVAQSPRYKIIEKRQSVAFWCNPISGHATLYWYQQILGQGPKLLIQFQNNGVVDDSQLPKDRFSAERLKGVDSTLKIQPAKLEDSAVYLCASSSGLSYEQYFGPGTRLTVT.

Many counts were recorded for this clone. The read finishes 3 residues shy of the CDR3 end, and the germline J gene is used to complete it. V gene TRBV20-1 combines with J gene TRBJ2-1; 11 bases match TRBD2. The V gene's germline CDR1 is DFQATT and CDR2 SNEGSKA (reference sequence). The CDR3 loop spans 16 amino acids. With V trimmed by 2 bases and J by 7 bases, 10 bases remained unmatched. The CDR3 spells CSARPSGTSGRNEQFF. CDR3 bases read: TGCAGTGCTAGACCCTCCGGGACTAGCGGTAGGAATGAG.

This clone was detected a few times. The read ends 3 residues before the CDR3 terminus; that terminus is restored from the germline J gene. The chain is built from TRBV19 and TRBJ2-7; 8 bases agree with TRBD1. CDR1 is LNHDA and CDR2 is SQIVND in the germline V gene (reference sequence). With V trimmed by 2 bases and J by 3 bases, 6 bases remained unmatched. The CDR3 is 15 residues long. CDR3 protein: CASSISRGRVYEQYF. The DNA read from the CDR3 is TGTGCCAGTAGTATAAGCAGGGGGCGAGTCTACGAG.

This clone was detected many times. The sequenced fragment ends 3 residues before the CDR3 boundary, so the rest is inferred from the germline J gene. The V and J genes are TRBV4-1 and TRBJ2-5, with D possibly TRBD1 on 6 matching bases. Germline values: CDR1 MGHRA, CDR2 YSYEKL. The V end was cut by 1 base, the J end by 7 bases, with 19 bases between. The CDR3 spans 16 residues. This CDR3 reads CASSQAPDTGSGTQYF. The sequenced CDR3 bases are TGCGCCAGCAGCCAAGCCCCAGACACAGGGTCGGGGACC.

This clone was detected many times. The sequence runs out 3 residues before the end of the CDR3; the remainder is reconstructed from the germline J gene. The V call is TRBV5-1, the J call TRBJ2-5; TRBD1 matches at 7 bases. The CDR3 has 14 amino acids. CDR1 and CDR2 (germline): SGHRS, YFSETQ. Trimming removed 5 bases from V and 1 base from J; junction bases left unmatched: 5. The part of the CDR3 DNA that was read is TGCGCCAGCAGAGGACAGGCGATCCAAGAGACC. Translation: CASRGQAIQET. The entire CDR3 reads CASRGQAIQETQYF.

This clone has at least ten counts. The read halts 3 residues ahead of the CDR3 end, with the missing end drawn from the germline J gene. The chain is built from TRBV28 and TRBJ1-5; maybe TRBD1 (6 bases). The germline gives CDR1 MDHEN, CDR2 SYDVKM. Between the trimmed V and J ends, which lost 5 bases and 0 bases, there was a span of 11 bases. The CDR3 consists of 15 residues. This CDR3 reads CASSQGGDSNQPQHF. CDR3 DNA, as far as it was read: TGTGCCAGCAGTCAAGGGGGGGATAGCAATCAGCCC.

This clone was observed many times. The read is 3 residues too short to cover the CDR3 end, so that end is filled in from the germline J gene. This chain links TRBV19 with TRBJ2-5; 8 nucleotides line up with TRBD1. The CDR3 contains 15 residues. Germline V lookup: CDR1 LNHDA, CDR2 SQIVND (reference sequence). The V and J ends lost 6 bases and 5 bases, in that order; junction bases with no gene match: 11. The CDR3 bases that were read are TGTGCCAGTAGCCAAGACCAGGGGGCTGTGGAGACC. Translating gives CASSQDQGAVET. The complete CDR3 protein is CASSQDQGAVETQYF. The entire variable domain, with the rest obtained from reference TRBV19 and TRBJ2-5, is as follows: DGGITQSPKYLFRKEGQNVTLSCEQNLNHDAMYWYRQDPGQGLRLIYYSQIVNDFQKGDIAEGYSVSREKKESFPLTVTSAQKNPTAFYLCASSQDQGAVETQYFGPGTRLLVL.

This clone was observed at least ten times. Partial CDR3 DNA: TGTGCCAGCAGTGAGGCTAGCGGGAGCACAGATACG. Amino acids: CASSEASGSTDT. The entire CDR3 sequence reads CASSEASGSTDTQYF. The V gene is TRBV6-4, the J gene TRBJ2-3, with 8 positions matching TRBD2. The CDR3 end falls 3 residues outside the read, so it is completed with the germline J gene. The ends lost 3 bases at V and 0 bases at J; junction bases unmatched: 2. The CDR3 covers 15 residues. Germline CDR1 and CDR2: MRHNA and SNTAGT.

This clone was counted at least ten times. The read ends 3 residues early relative to the CDR3; the germline J gene fills the gap. The J gene is TRBJ2-3, the V gene TRBV20-1; tentative D call: TRBD2 (7 bases). Germline CDR1 is DFQATT and CDR2 is SNEGSKA (reference sequence). The CDR3 covers 16 residues. The V gene lost 6 bases and the J gene lost 3 bases, with 22 bases spanning the gap. The CDR3 region is CSAQGRGREATDTQYF. The part of the CDR3 DNA that was read is TGCAGTGCCCAGGGGAGGGGCAGAGAAGCTACAGATACG.

This clone was observed many times. The read ends 3 residues shy of where the CDR3 ends; the end is completed using the germline J gene. The chain recombines TRBV5-1 with TRBJ2-7; tentative D call: TRBD1 (6 bases). Germline lookup yields CDR1 SGHRS and CDR2 YFSETQ. Trimming removed 6 bases from V and 5 bases from J, with 15 bases in between. The CDR3 contains 13 residues. CDR3 residues: CASTNVQGNEQYF. The CDR3 bases that were read are TGCGCCAGCACTAACGTACAGGGTAACGAG.

At least ten counts were recorded for this clone. The read stops 3 residues short of the end of the CDR3; the missing end is completed from the germline J gene. The rearrangement joins TRBV20-1 to TRBJ2-1; 10 bases match TRBD2. Germline V lookup: CDR1 DFQATT, CDR2 SNEGSKA (reference sequence). This CDR3 is 13 amino acids long. Germline trimming cut 4 bases from V and 8 bases from J; bases unmatched to any gene: 5. The CDR3 bases that were read are TGCAGTGCTACTAGCGGGAGTCTCTATGAG. Encoded protein: CSATSGSLYE. The whole CDR3 sequence is CSATSGSLYEQFF.

This clone was detected ten times or more. At one boundary the junction diverges from the germline segment, which might be a read error. The read terminates 3 residues ahead of where the CDR3 ends, so the germline J gene completes it. This chain links TRBV4-2 with TRBJ2-3; TRBD2 matches at 12 bases. The CDR3 runs 16 residues. The germline CDR1 and CDR2 sequences are LGHNA and YNFKEQ. The CDR3 sequence is CASSPKLAGGRDTQYF. The CDR3 DNA, read in part, is TGCGCCAGCAGCCCAAAACTAGCGGGAGGACGGGATACG.

This clone has a count of ten or more. The sequence runs out 3 residues before the end of the CDR3; the remainder is reconstructed from the germline J gene. The rearrangement uses TRBV20-1 and TRBJ2-2, with 8 nucleotides matching TRBD2. Germline V CDR1 and CDR2: DFQATT, SNEGSKA (reference sequence). The V gene end was trimmed by 5 bases and the J gene end by 6 bases; junction bases not matched to a gene: 5. This CDR3 comprises 13 residues. Incomplete CDR3 DNA: TGCAGTGCTCAGGGACTAGGACCCGGGGAG. It specifies CSAQGLGPGE. The CDR3 in its entirety is CSAQGLGPGELFF.

This clone was seen many times. The read comes to an end 3 residues before the CDR3 does, leaving the germline J gene to fill in the end. The chain recombines TRBV11-2 with TRBJ1-5; D is unresolved. In germline, CDR1 is SGHAT, CDR2 FQNNGV. V was cut by 1 base and J by 9 bases, with 13 bases left in between. This CDR3 spans 14 amino acids. The CDR3 spells CASSLGLAGGPQHF. The CDR3 bases that were read are TGTGCCAGCAGCTTAGGGTTAGCGGGAGGGCCC.

This clone was seen many times. The read ends 3 residues before the CDR3 terminus; that terminus is restored from the germline J gene. V is TRBV7-3 and J is TRBJ2-1, with TRBD2 as a possible D gene (5 bases). This CDR3 is built from 15 residues. Trimming took 1 base from V and 6 from J, leaving 13 bases between them. The germline V gene encodes CDR1 SGHTA and CDR2 FQGTGA. The sequenced part of the CDR3 DNA is TGTGCCAGCAGCTTAAACGGACTGGGTTTCAATGAG. This translates into CASSLNGLGFNE. The full CDR3 protein reads CASSLNGLGFNEQFF.

There are many counts of this clone. The read terminates 3 residues before the CDR3 end, so the remaining end is supplied by the germline J gene. The genes are TRBV7-6 and TRBJ2-7; TRBD1 matches 8 bases. Germline-derived CDR1 and CDR2 are SGHVS and FNYEAQ. This CDR3 has 18 residues. The J segment lost 1 base and the V segment lost 1 base, leaving 12 bases of the junction unmatched. The part of the CDR3 DNA that was read is TGTGCCAGCAGCTTAGGAAAGGTCACAGGGGGACAATCCTACGAG. The encoded protein is CASSLGKVTGGQSYE. From start to end, the CDR3 is CASSLGKVTGGQSYEQYF.

A few counts support this clone. The sequenced fragment ends 3 residues before the CDR3 boundary, so the rest is inferred from the germline J gene. J is TRBJ2-1 and V is TRBV5-3; D unresolved. TRBV5-3 qualifies as an ORF whose function is uncertain. Trimming shortened V by 8 bases and J by 5 bases, and 14 bases separated the two germline ends. This CDR3 is 13 amino acids long. Incomplete CDR3 DNA: TGTGCCAGCCCGGTCGCACCGAACAATGAG. Protein: CASPVAPNNE. The whole CDR3 reads CASPVAPNNEQFF.

This clone was seen at least ten times. The sequence runs out 3 residues before the end of the CDR3; the remainder is reconstructed from the germline J gene. V usage is TRBV7-2 and J usage is TRBJ2-7; D gene uncertain. With 5 bases removed from V and 0 bases from J, the gap between germline ends came to 14 bases. The germline CDR1 and CDR2 sequences are SGHTA and FQGNSA. The CDR3 totals 15 residues. The sequenced part of the CDR3 DNA is TGTGCCAGCAGCCATCGACGGGTCGCCTCCTACGAG. This sequence encodes CASSHRRVASYE. The CDR3 reads in full as CASSHRRVASYEQYF.

This clone was observed at least ten times. The CDR3 end is not reached by the read, which stops 3 residues before it; the germline J gene fills it in. V is TRBV2 and J is TRBJ1-1, with TRBD1 matching 8 bases. CDR1 is SNHLY and CDR2 is FYNNEI in the germline V gene. This CDR3 contains 13 residues. J lost 4 bases, V lost 6 bases, and 4 bases had no gene match. CDR3 protein: CASRVQGGTEAFF. The part of the CDR3 DNA that was read is TGTGCCAGCAGGGTACAGGGGGGCACTGAA.

Many counts were recorded for this clone. The read ends 3 residues shy of where the CDR3 ends; the end is completed using the germline J gene. J is TRBJ1-4 and V is TRBV5-1; weak D call: TRBD1 (5 bases). There are 15 residues in the CDR3. Trimming took 0 bases from V and 4 from J, leaving 10 bases between them. Looked up from germline, CDR1 is SGHRS and CDR2 is YFSETQ. The CDR3 region is CASSLAGGFNEKLFF. The part of the CDR3 DNA that was read is TGCGCCAGCAGCTTGGCCGGGGGGTTTAATGAAAAA.

This clone was observed at least ten times. Read sequence stops 3 residues before the CDR3 end, and the germline J gene provides the missing end. The genes are TRBV6-2 or TRBV6-3 and TRBJ1-4, with TRBD1 matching 10 bases. CDR1 MNHEY and CDR2 SVGEGT come from the germline V gene. This CDR3 is 13 amino acids long. Germline trimming cut 5 bases from V and 10 bases from J; bases unmatched to any gene: 4. This CDR3 reads CASSTGTGAKLFF. The sequenced CDR3 bases are TGTGCCAGCAGTACCGGGACAGGGGCAAAA.

There are many counts of this clone. The read stops 3 residues short of the end of the CDR3; the missing end is completed from the germline J gene. The chain carries TRBV14 and TRBJ1-4; 8 bases fit TRBD1. CDR3 length equals 18 residues. Germline V gene lookup returns CDR1 SGHDN and CDR2 FVKESK. With 1 base clipped from V and 7 bases from J, the junction kept 14 bases outside the gene matches. Partial CDR3 DNA: TGTGCCAGCAGCCAAGCTTCATCCGGGACAGGAGGGAGTGAAAAA. Translated: CASSQASSGTGGSEK. The entire CDR3 protein is CASSQASSGTGGSEKLFF.